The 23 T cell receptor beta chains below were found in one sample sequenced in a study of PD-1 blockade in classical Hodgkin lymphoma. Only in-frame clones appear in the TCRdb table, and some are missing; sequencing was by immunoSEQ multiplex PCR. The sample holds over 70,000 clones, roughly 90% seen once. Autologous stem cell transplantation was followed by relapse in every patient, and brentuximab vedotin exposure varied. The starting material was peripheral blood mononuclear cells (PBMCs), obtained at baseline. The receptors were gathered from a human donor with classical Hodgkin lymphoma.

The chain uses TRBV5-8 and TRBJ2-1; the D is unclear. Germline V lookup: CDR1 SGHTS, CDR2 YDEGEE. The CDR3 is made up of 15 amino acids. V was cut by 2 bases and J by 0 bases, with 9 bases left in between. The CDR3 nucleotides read TGTGCCAGCAGCTTATGGGTTAGCTCCTACAATGAGCAGTTCTTC. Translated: CASSLWVSSYNEQFF.

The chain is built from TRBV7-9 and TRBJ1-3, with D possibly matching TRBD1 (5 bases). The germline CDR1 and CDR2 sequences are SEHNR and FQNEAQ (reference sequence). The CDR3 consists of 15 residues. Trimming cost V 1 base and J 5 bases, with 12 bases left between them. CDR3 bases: TGTGCCAGCAGCTTAGGGTCGACAGAGCGAAACACCATATATTTT. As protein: CASSLGSTERNTIYF.

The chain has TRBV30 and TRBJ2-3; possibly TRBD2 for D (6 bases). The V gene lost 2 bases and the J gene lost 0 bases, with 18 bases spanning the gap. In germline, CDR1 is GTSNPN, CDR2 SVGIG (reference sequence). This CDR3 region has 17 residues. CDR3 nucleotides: TGTGCCTGGAGTCTAAGGCTAGCGCCCAATAGCACAGATACGCAGTATTTT. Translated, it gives CAWSLRLAPNSTDTQYF.

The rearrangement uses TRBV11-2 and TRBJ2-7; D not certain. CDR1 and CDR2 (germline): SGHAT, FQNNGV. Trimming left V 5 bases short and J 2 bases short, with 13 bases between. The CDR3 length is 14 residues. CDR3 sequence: CASSPPPSPYEQYF. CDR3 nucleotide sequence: TGTGCCAGCAGCCCGCCGCCTTCCCCCTACGAGCAGTACTTC.

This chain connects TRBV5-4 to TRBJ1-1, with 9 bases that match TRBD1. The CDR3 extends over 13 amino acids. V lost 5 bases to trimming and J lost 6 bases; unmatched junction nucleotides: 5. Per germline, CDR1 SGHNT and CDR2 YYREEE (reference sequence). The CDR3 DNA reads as TGTGCCAGCAGGACACAGGGGGCCGCTGAAGCTTTCTTT. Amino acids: CASRTQGAAEAFF.

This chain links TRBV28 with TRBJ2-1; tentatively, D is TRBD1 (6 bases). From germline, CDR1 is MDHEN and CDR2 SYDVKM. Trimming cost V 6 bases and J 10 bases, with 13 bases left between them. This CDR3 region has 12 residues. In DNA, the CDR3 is TGTGCCAGCAGCTCAGGGGTTTTGGAGCAGTTCTTC. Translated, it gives CASSSGVLEQFF.

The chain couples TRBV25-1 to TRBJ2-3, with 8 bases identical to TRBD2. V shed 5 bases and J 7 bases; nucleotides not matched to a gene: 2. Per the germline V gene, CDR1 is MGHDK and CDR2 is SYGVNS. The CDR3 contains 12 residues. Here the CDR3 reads CASSTSGNTQYF. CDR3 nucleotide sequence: TGTGCCAGCAGTACTAGCGGCAATACGCAGTATTTT. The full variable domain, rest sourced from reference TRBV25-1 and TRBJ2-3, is EADIYQTPRYLVIGTGKKITLECSQTMGHDKMYWYQQDPGMELHLIHYSYGVNSTEKGDLSSESTVSRIRTEHFPLTLESARPSHTSQYLCASSTSGNTQYFGPGTRLTVL.

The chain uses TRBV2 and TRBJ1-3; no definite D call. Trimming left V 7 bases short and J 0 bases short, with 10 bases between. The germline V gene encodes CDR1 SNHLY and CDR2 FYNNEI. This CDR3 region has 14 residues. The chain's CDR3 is CASIPEVSGNTIYF. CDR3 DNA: TGTGCCAGCATTCCCGAGGTCTCTGGAAACACCATATATTTT.

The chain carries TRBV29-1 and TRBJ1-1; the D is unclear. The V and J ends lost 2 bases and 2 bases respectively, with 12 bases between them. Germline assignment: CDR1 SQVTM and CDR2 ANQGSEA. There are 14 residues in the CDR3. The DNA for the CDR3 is TGCAGCGTTGAACCCAGGTTGGGCAACACTGAAGCTTTCTTT. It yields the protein CSVEPRLGNTEAFF.

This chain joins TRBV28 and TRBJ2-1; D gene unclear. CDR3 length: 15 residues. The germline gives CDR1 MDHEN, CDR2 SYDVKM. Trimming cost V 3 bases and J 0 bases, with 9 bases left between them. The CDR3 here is CASSLVPSSYNEQFF. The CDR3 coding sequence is TGTGCCAGCAGTTTGGTCCCATCCTCCTACAATGAGCAGTTCTTC.

The CDR3 reads CSVLVRAGTEAFF. The CDR3 nucleotides read TGCAGCGTCCTGGTCAGGGCGGGCACTGAAGCTTTCTTT. The rearrangement uses TRBV29-1 and TRBJ1-1; D possibly corresponds to TRBD1 (5 bases). Trimming left V 6 bases short and J 4 bases short, with 15 bases between. The CDR3 contains 13 residues. The germline CDR1 and CDR2 sequences are SQVTM and ANQGSEA.

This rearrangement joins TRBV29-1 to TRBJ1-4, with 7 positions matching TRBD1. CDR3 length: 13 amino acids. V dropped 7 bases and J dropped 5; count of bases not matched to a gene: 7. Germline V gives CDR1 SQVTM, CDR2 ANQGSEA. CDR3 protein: CSALRTGNEKLFF. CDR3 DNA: TGCAGCGCGCTCAGGACAGGAAATGAAAAACTGTTTTTT.

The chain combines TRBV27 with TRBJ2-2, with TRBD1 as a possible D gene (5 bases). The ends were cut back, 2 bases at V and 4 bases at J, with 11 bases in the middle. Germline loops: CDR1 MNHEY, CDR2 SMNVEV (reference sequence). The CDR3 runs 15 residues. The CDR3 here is CASSLQGVSTGELFF. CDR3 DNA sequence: TGTGCCAGCAGTTTACAAGGGGTTAGCACCGGGGAGCTGTTTTTT.

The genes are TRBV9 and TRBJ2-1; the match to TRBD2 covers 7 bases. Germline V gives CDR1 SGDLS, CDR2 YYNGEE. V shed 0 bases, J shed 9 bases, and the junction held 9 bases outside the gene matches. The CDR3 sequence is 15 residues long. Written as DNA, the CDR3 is TGTGCCAGCAGCGTAGGAAGATCGACTAGCTCTGAGCAGTTCTTC. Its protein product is CASSVGRSTSSEQFF.

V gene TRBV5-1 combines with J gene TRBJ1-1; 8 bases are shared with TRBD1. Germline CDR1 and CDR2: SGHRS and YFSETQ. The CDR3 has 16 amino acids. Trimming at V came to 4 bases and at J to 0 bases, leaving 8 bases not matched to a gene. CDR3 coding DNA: TGCGCCAGCAGCCAAACGACAGGGGCGGTGAACACTGAAGCTTTCTTT. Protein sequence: CASSQTTGAVNTEAFF.

CDR3 in DNA: TGTGCCTGGAGTGTTCTTAATGAAAAACTGTTTTTT. Translating gives CAWSVLNEKLFF. The V and J genes are TRBV30 and TRBJ1-4; no definite D call. Germline V gives CDR1 GTSNPN, CDR2 SVGIG (reference sequence). V shed 0 bases and J shed 4 bases, with 3 bases lying between them. CDR3 length equals 12 residues.

In DNA form, the CDR3 reads TGTGCCTGGAGTGTATCCGGACTGACCTACGAGCAGTACTTC. Protein product: CAWSVSGLTYEQYF. The chain carries TRBV30 and TRBJ2-7; D is possibly TRBD2 (5 bases). The CDR3 length is 14 residues. CDR1 is GTSNPN, CDR2 SVGIG, per germline (reference sequence). Trimming stripped 0 bases from V and 2 bases from J, with 11 bases between.

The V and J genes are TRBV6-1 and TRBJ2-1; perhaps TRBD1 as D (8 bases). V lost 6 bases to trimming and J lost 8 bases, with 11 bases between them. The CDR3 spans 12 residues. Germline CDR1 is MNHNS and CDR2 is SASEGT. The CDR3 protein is CASRQGGHEQFF. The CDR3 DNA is TGTGCCAGCAGACAGGGGGGGCATGAGCAGTTCTTC.

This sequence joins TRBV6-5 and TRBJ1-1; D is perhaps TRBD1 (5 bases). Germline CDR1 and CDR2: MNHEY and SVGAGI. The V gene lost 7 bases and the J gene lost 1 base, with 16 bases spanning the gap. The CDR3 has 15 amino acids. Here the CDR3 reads CASILLVGGNTEAFF. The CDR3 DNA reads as TGTGCCAGCATTCTCCTTGTCGGGGGGAACACTGAAGCTTTCTTT.

This chain's CDR3 is CAWNGQINEKLFF. The CDR3 DNA reads as TGTGCCTGGAATGGACAGATTAATGAAAAACTGTTTTTT. The chain has TRBV30 and TRBJ1-4, with a possible D match to TRBD1 (6 bases). CDR1 and CDR2 from the germline V gene are GTSNPN and SVGIG (reference sequence). The V and J ends lost 4 bases and 4 bases respectively, with 10 bases between them. The CDR3 runs 13 residues.

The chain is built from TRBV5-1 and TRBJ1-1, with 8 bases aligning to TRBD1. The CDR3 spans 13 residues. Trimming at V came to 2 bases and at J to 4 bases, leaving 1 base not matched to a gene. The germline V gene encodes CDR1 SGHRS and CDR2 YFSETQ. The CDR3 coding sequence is TGCGCCAGCAGCTTAACAGGGGGCACTGAAGCTTTCTTT. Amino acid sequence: CASSLTGGTEAFF.

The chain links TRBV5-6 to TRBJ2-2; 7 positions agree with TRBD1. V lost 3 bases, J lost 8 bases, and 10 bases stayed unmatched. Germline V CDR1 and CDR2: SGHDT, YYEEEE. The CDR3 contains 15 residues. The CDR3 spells CASSWGTAPTGELFF. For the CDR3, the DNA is TGTGCCAGCAGCTGGGGGACAGCGCCCACGGGGGAGCTGTTTTTT.

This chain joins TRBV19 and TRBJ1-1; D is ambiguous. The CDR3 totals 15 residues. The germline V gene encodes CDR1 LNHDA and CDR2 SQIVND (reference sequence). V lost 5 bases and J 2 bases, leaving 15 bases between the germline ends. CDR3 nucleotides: TGTGCCAGTAGTCTTCGGGCAGGTACAAACACTGAAGCTTTCTTT. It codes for CASSLRAGTNTEAFF.